This T cell receptor (beta chain) was found in a study of CD8+ T cells in alopecia areata. Extracted from the samples, RNA was reverse transcribed into cDNA to serve as the sequencing template. Only in-frame clones appear in the TCRdb table, and some are missing; sequencing was by immunoSEQ multiplex PCR. The table lists about 180,000 clones, less than 75% of them singletons. Alopecia areata patients had lesional scalp punch biopsies and peripheral blood taken from them. The authors sorted CD4+ and CD8+ T cells from PBMCs. Overall study results and limits: An increase in clonality over normal scalp was evident in lesional scalp, especially alopecia totalis/universalis.

From germline, CDR1 is MGHRA and CDR2 YSYEKL. The CDR3 is 17 amino acids. V lost 4 bases and J lost 3; bases outside the gene matches: 13. In the case of this clone: Its antigen remains unknown.

The starting material was CD8+ T cells sorted from blood, obtained at week 0. The gene calls are TRBV4-1 and TRBJ1-2, with 8 nucleotides matching TRBD1. The TCR was taken from a human donor with alopecia areata. The CDR3 nucleotides read TGCGCCAGCAGCCGTTCCGGGATCGGACAGGGAGACTATGGCTACACCTTC. It encodes CASSRSGIGQGDYGYTF.